This TCR beta chain is from a study of T-cell reconstitution after alpha-beta-depleted transplantation in children. Trimming took 7 bases from V and 3 from J, leaving 16 bases between them. Germline V CDR1 and CDR2: SGHTA, FQGNSA. This CDR3 has 14 amino acids. During its preparation, the TCRbeta library received unique molecular identifiers. A single record per CDR3 protein comes from TCRdb applying MiXCR to the PCR reads. The profile shows about 980,000 distinct CDR3 sequences, about 29% of them singletons. This clonotype was detected a few times. The specimen was PBMCs, mostly from graft donor cells, collected 360 days after TCRalphabeta/CD19-depleted stem cell transplant. The receptor was derived from a boy younger than two who had a stem cell transplant for SCID, so the T cells may come from the graft donor. The rearrangement joins TRBV7-2 to TRBJ2-7; D may be TRBD1 (5 bases). CDR3 loop: CASTVRDWHYEQYF. CDR3 coding DNA: TGTGCCAGCACCGTCAGGGATTGGCACTACGAGCAGTACTTC.